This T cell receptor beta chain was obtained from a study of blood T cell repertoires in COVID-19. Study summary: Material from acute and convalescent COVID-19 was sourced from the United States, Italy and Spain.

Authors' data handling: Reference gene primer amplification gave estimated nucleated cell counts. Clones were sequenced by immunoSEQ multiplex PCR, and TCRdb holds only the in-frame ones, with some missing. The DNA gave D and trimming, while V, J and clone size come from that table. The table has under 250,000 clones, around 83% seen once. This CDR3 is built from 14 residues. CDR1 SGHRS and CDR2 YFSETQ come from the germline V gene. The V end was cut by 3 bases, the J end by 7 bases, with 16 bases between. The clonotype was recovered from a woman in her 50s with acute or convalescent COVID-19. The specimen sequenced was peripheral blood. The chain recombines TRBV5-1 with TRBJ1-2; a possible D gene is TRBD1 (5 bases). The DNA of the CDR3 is TGCGCCAGCAGCTCTGAAGGGGACTGGAGTGGCTACACCTTC. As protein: CASSSEGDWSGYTF.